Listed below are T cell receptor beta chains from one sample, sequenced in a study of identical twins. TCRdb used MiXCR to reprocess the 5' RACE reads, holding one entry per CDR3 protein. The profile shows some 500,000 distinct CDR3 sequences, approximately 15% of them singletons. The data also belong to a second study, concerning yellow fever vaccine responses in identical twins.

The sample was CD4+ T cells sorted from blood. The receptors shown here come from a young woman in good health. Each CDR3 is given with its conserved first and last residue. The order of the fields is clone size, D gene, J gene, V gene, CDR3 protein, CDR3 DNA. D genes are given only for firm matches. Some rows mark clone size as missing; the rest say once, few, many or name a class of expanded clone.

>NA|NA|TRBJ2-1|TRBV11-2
CASSLRPSYNEQFF
TGTGCCAGCAGCCTCCGACCCAGCTACAATGAGCAGTTCTTC
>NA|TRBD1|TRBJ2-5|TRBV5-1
CASGTGTGVETQYF
TGCGCCAGCGGGACCGGTACAGGGGTAGAGACCCAGTACTTC
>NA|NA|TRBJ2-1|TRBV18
CASSPFKSSYNEQFF
TGTGCCAGCTCACCATTCAAGAGCTCCTACAATGAGCAGTTCTTC
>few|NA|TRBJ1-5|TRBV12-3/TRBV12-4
CASSHTGTGQPQHF
TGTGCCAGCAGCCACACAGGGACGGGGCAGCCCCAGCATTTT
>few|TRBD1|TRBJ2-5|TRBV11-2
CASSLDPGGEGKTQYF
TGTGCCAGCAGCTTAGACCCAGGGGGCGAAGGAAAGACCCAGTACTTC
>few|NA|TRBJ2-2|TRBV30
CAWGPGTGELFF
TGTGCCTGGGGTCCAGGGACCGGGGAGCTGTTTTTT
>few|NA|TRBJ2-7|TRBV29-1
CSVEEPGYGQYF
TGCAGCGTTGAAGAGCCGGGCTACGGGCAGTACTTC
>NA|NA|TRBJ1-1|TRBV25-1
CASSGGGGPKVTEAFF
TGTGCCAGCAGCGGAGGGGGGGGTCCAAAGGTCACTGAAGCTTTCTTT
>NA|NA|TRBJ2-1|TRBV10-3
CAISGGRVVAEQFF
TGTGCCATCAGTGGCGGCCGCGTAGTCGCTGAGCAGTTCTTC
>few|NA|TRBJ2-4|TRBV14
CASSQDRQRNIQYF
TGTGCCAGCAGCCAAGATCGTCAGCGAAACATTCAGTACTTC
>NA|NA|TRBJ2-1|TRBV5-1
CASSSRRRDSINNEQFF
TGCGCCAGCAGCTCTCGTCGGCGGGATTCGATAAACAATGAGCAGTTCTTC
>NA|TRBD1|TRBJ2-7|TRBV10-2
CASRLLGTGYYEQYF
TGCGCCAGCAGGCTCCTCGGGACAGGGTATTACGAGCAGTACTTC
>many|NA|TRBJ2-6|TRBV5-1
CASSREGSGANVLTF
TGCGCCAGCAGCCGAGAGGGATCTGGGGCCAACGTCCTGACTTTC
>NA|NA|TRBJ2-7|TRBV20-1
CSASSPGTYEQYF
TGCAGTGCTAGCTCGCCAGGGACCTACGAGCAGTACTTC
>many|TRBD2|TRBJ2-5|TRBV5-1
CASSLVLAGETQYF
TGCGCCAGCAGCTTGGTACTAGCGGGGGAGACCCAGTACTTC
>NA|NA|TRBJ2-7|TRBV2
CASRGTGTPEQYF
TGTGCCAGCAGGGGGACCGGGACCCCCGAGCAGTACTTC
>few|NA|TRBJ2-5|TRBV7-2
CASSLTGFETQYF
TGTGCCAGCAGCTTAACGGGTTTTGAGACCCAGTACTTC
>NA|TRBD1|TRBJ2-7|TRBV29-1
CSVAFTGGYSYEQYF
TGCAGCGTCGCTTTTACAGGGGGGTATTCCTACGAGCAGTACTTC
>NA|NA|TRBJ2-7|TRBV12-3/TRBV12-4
CASSQQTGLGYEQYF
TGTGCCAGCAGTCAACAAACAGGGTTGGGGTACGAGCAGTACTTC
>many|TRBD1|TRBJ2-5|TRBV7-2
CASSLGGTGVETQYF
TGTGCCAGCAGCTTAGGTGGGACAGGGGTTGAGACCCAGTACTTC